This T cell receptor beta chain was recovered during a study of cytomegalovirus exposure and HLA in healthy donors. In the PCR, 60 Vbeta and 13 Jbeta primers were used. Generated by immunoSEQ multiplex PCR, the TCRdb table keeps only in-frame clones and is missing some. The sample lists roughly 130,000 clones; 80% were seen once. The CDR3 sequence is 16 residues long. CDR1 SNHLY and CDR2 FYNNEI come from the germline V gene. V dropped 6 bases and J dropped 6; count of bases not matched to a gene: 9. The chain recombines TRBV2 with TRBJ2-7, with TRBD2 matching 15 bases. The sample comprised PBMCs. This receptor was identified in a man aged 35-49 years in good health and CMV-seronegative. CDR3 bases: TGTGCCAGCAGGCCACGGACTAGCGGGGGGGCGGGCGAGCAGTACTTC. Translated: CASRPRTSGGAGEQYF.